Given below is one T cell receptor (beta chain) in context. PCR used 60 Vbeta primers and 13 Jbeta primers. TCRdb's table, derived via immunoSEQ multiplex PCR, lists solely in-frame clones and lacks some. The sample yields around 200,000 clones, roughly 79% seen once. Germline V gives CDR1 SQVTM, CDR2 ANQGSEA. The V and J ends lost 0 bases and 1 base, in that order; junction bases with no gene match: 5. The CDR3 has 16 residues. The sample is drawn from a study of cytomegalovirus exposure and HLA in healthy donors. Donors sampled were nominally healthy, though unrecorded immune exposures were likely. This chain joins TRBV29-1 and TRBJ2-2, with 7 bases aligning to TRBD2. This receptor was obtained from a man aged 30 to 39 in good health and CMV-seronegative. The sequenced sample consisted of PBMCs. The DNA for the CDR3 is TGCAGCGTTGAAGATCAGGCTAGCGGGAACACCGGGGAGCTGTTTTTT. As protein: CSVEDQASGNTGELFF.